This T cell receptor beta chain was captured by sequencing in a study of preoperative IRX-2 immunotherapy in early breast cancer. To note about this clone: A read error may produce the germline difference seen at one junction end.

The treatment: preoperative locoregional IRX-2 cytokine immunotherapy. Preoperative locoregional IRX-2 cytokine immunotherapy was tested in the phase Ib source study. TCRdb's table, derived via immunoSEQ multiplex PCR, lists solely in-frame clones and lacks some. The repertoire has tens of thousands of clones, 80% to 90% of them found once; the top ten carry approximately 1.5%. The source of this sequence is a human donor with breast cancer. The sample consisted of lymph node tissue, taken after IRX-2 immunotherapy.

CDR3 amino acids: CASKKVTLQETQYF. CDR3 bases: TGTGCCAGCAAAAAGGTTACTCTTCAAGAGACTCAGTACTTC. The rearrangement links TRBV6-8 to TRBJ2-5; no definite D call. The CDR3 is 14 amino acids. Germline V gene data show CDR1 as MNHGY and CDR2 as SAAAGT.